Each of the 5 T cell receptor beta chains below was sequenced from the same sample in a study of shared T cell receptors in the human thymus. TCRdb keeps only in-frame clones here, not all; method: immunoSEQ multiplex PCR. The sample comprises over 450,000 clones, about 84% of which are singletons, and roughly 0.013% rests with the top ten. These data also formed part of another study, on human thymus T cells.

The material sequenced was thymocytes. Receptor source: a boy in the first two years of life with a congenital heart defect.

The CDR3 loop is CASRLVRQGAYQPQHF. The CDR3 coding sequence is TGTGCAAGTCGCTTAGTGCGCCAGGGGGCTTATCAGCCCCAGCATTTT. V is TRBV12-2 and J is TRBJ1-5; the table assigns TRBD1, which was not confirmed against the DNA. TRBV12-2 is assigned pseudogene status. CDR3 length: 16 amino acids.

The table lists this clone with a count of one. V and J are TRBV10-3 and TRBJ2-7; possible D gene TRBD2, 5 bases. V shed 8 bases and J shed 3 bases, with 23 bases lying between them. CDR1 is ENHRY, CDR2 SYGVKD, per germline. This CDR3 contains 16 residues. The CDR3 protein is CAIWGWSGSLGYEQYF. The DNA of the CDR3 is TGTGCCATCTGGGGATGGAGTGGGAGCTTAGGCTACGAGCAGTACTTC.

CDR3 sequence: CASSIYAGGSYNEQFF. As DNA, the CDR3 is TGTGCCAGTAGTATATATGCGGGAGGTTCCTACAATGAGCAGTTCTTC. This rearrangement joins TRBV19 to TRBJ2-1; TRBD2 matches at 8 bases. J was trimmed by 1 base and V by 2 bases; bases with no gene match: 4. Germline CDR1 is LNHDA and CDR2 is SQIVND (reference sequence). There are 16 residues in the CDR3.

The chain uses TRBV10-3 and TRBJ2-7; the match to TRBD1 covers 8 bases. Germline-derived CDR1 and CDR2 are ENHRY and SYGVKD. Trimming took 6 bases from V and 2 from J; bases not matched to a gene: 3. This CDR3 is built from 13 residues. CDR3 nucleotides: TGTGCCATCAGCGAGGACAGGGCCTACGAGCAGTACTTC. Translating gives CAISEDRAYEQYF.

CDR3 in amino acids: CASSQDSGQGANEQFF. DNA for the CDR3: TGCGCCAGCAGCCAAGATTCGGGACAGGGAGCCAATGAGCAGTTCTTC. The gene calls are TRBV4-1 and TRBJ2-1, with TRBD1 identical over 9 bases. The V and J ends lost 0 bases and 6 bases, in that order; junction bases with no gene match: 6. Per the germline V gene, CDR1 is MGHRA and CDR2 is YSYEKL. The CDR3 length is 16 residues.